This TCR beta chain was documented in a study of control samples from healthy donors and cancer patients. Sequencing was performed with immunoSEQ multiplex PCR; in TCRdb, only in-frame clones are kept and a portion is missing. The sample contains about 180,000 clones, 94% of which appear only once. This receptor was identified in a young woman in good health. Sequencing was carried out using blood.

Here the CDR3 reads CASSQSAEAFF. The CDR3 DNA follows: TGTGCCAGCAGCCAATCCGCTGAAGCTTTCTTT. This rearrangement joins TRBV3-1 (or the pseudogene TRBV3-2) to TRBJ1-1, with D uncertain. CDR1 LGHDT and CDR2 YNNKEL come from the germline V gene (reference sequence). Trimming stripped 2 bases from V and 6 bases from J, with 4 bases between. The CDR3 covers 11 residues.